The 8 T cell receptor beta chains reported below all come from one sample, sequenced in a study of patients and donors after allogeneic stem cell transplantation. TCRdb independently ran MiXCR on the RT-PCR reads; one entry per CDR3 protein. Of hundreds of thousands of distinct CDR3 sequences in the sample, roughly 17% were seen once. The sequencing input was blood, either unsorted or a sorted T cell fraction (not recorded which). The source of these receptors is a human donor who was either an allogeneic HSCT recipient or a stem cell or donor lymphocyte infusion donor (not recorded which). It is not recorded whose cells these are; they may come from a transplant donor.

The DNA of the CDR3 is TGTGCCAGCAGCCCCAATAGCGGGGGGATCGGCACAGATACGCAGTATTTT. It yields the protein CASSPNSGGIGTDTQYF. This chain connects TRBV11-1 to TRBJ2-3; 10 nucleotides match TRBD2. Germline assignment: CDR1 SGHAT and CDR2 FQDESV (reference sequence). The CDR3 is 17 amino acids. Unmatched junction bases numbered 9, after V lost 5 bases and J lost 1 base.

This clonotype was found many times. The CDR3: CASSLTSKGSYEQYF. DNA for the CDR3: TGTGCCAGCAGTTTGACTAGTAAAGGCTCCTACGAGCAGTACTTC. The chain links TRBV12-3 or TRBV12-4 to TRBJ2-7; TRBD2 might be the D (6 bases). The CDR3 extends over 15 amino acids. V lost 3 bases and J 0 bases, leaving 12 bases between the germline ends.

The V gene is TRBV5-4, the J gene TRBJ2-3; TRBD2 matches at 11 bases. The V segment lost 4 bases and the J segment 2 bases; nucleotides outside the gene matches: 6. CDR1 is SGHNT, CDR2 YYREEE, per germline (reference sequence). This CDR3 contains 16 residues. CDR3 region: CASSRLAGQTTDTQYF. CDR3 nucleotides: TGTGCCAGCAGCCGACTAGCGGGACAAACCACAGATACGCAGTATTTT.

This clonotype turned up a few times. CDR3 DNA sequence: TGTGCCAGCAGTGATAGGTCGGGTGGCAATCAGCCCCAGCATTTT. It translates to CASSDRSGGNQPQHF. The chain recombines TRBV2 with TRBJ1-5; D unresolved. Germline V CDR1 and CDR2: SNHLY, FYNNEI. V dropped 3 bases and J dropped 2 bases, with 11 bases sitting between them. This CDR3 region has 15 residues. The variable domain in full, completed from reference TRBV2 and TRBJ1-5, reads EPEVTQTPSHQVTQMGQEVILRCVPISNHLYFYWYRQILGQKVEFLVSFYNNEISEKSEIFDDQFSVERPDGSNFTLKIRSTKLEDSAMYFCASSDRSGGNQPQHFGDGTRLSIL.

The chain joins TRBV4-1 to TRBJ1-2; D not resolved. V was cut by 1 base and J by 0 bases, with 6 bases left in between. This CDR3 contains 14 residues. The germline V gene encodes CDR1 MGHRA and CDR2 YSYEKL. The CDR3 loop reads CASSQVATNYGYTF. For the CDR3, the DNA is TGCGCCAGCAGCCAAGTGGCTACTAACTATGGCTACACCTTC.

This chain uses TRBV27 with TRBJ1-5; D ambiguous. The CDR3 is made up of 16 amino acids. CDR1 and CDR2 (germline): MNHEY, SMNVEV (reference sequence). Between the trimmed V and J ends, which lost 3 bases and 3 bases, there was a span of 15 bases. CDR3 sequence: CASSLRLTENNQPQHF. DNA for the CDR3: TGTGCCAGCAGTTTGAGGCTGACGGAGAACAATCAGCCCCAGCATTTT.

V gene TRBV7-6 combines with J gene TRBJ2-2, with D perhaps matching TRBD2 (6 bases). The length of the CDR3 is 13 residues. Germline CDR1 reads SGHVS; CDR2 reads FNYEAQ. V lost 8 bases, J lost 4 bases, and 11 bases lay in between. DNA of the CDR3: TGTGCCAGCGTGCAGGAGGGCACCGGGGAGCTGTTTTTT. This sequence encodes CASVQEGTGELFF.

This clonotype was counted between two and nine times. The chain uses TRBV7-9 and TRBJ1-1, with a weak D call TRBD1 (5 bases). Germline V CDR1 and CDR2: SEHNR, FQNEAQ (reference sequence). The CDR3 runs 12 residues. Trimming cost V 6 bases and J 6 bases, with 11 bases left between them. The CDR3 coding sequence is TGTGCCAGCAGTGGGGGGAGCGCTGAAGCTTTCTTT. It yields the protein CASSGGSAEAFF.